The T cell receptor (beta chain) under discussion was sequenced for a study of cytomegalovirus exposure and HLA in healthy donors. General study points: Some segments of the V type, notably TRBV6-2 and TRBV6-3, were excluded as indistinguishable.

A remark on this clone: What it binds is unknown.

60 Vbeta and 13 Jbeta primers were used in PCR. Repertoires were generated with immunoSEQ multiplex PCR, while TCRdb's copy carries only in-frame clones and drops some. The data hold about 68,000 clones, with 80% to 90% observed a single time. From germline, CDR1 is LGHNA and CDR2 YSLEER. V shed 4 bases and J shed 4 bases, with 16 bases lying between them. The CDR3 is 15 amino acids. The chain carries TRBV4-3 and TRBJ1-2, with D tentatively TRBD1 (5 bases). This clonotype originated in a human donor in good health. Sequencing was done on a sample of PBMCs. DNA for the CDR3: TGCGCCAGCAGCCTTTATCCGTCGGACATCTATGGCTACACCTTC. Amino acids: CASSLYPSDIYGYTF.